The 3 T cell receptor beta chains presented below share a single source sample, sequenced in a study of metastatic and nonmetastatic thyroid tumors. TCRdb redid the clone calls on the PCR reads using MiXCR. The sample includes about 27,000 clones, around 14% of them seen just once. Before thyroid surgery, none of the patients had received any treatment. The sample was blood. These receptors originate from a male donor with papillary thyroid cancer or a benign thyroid nodule (not recorded which). Some clones in this sample may be carry-over from other donors' samples.

There are many counts of this clone. A much larger clone sits a single nucleotide away, making a read error possible. This rearrangement joins TRBV11-2 to TRBJ2-3; 9 nucleotides line up with TRBD2. The germline gives CDR1 SGHAT, CDR2 FQNNGV. The CDR3 runs 16 residues. The V segment lost 4 bases and the J segment 3 bases; nucleotides outside the gene matches: 8. The CDR3 protein is CASSSPAGGGTDTQYF. For the CDR3, the DNA is TGTGCCAGCAGCTCCCCCGCGGGGGGGGGGACAGATACGCAGTATTTT.

Comments on this clone: One end of the junction varies from germline; a read error may be responsible. V is TRBV6-1 and J is TRBJ2-5; 8 bases align to TRBD2. Germline-derived CDR1 and CDR2 are MNHNS and SASEGT. This CDR3 has 16 amino acids. The CDR3 sequence is CASSERIAGSQDTQYF. CDR3 DNA: TGTGCCAGCAGTGAAAGAATAGCGGGATCGCAAGATACCCAGTACTTC.

This clone was seen repeatedly, ten times or more. The chain recombines TRBV12-3 or TRBV12-4 with TRBJ2-3; D not resolved. The CDR3 is 11 residues long. V dropped 3 bases and J dropped 6 bases, with 4 bases sitting between them. Written as DNA, the CDR3 is TGTGCCAGCAGTTTCGGGGATACGCAGTATTTT. Protein sequence: CASSFGDTQYF.